The rows below give T cell receptor beta chains drawn from one sample of a study of cytomegalovirus exposure and HLA in healthy donors. Profiled with immunoSEQ multiplex PCR; TCRdb holds only in-frame clones, not every one. This sample has roughly 89,000 clones, with more than 75% found just once. The source material was PBMCs. The receptors here all came from a man in his late teens or twenties in good health and CMV-seronegative. Both conserved end residues are part of each CDR3. The D gene is left open where the match is weak. Not all rows give a size; the values are once, few, many and, for expanded clones, a class.

v_call: TRBV18
clone_size: .
j_call: TRBJ1-2
d_call: TRBD1
cdr3_nt: TGTGCCAGCTCACCACCCACAGGGGGCGGATATGGCTACACCTTC
cdr3_aa: CASSPPTGGGYGYTF

v_call: TRBV7-2
clone_size: .
j_call: TRBJ2-1
d_call: TRBD1
cdr3_nt: TGTGCCAGCAGCTCCGGACAGGGCCCGGGTTCCTACAATGAGCAGTTCTTC
cdr3_aa: CASSSGQGPGSYNEQFF

v_call: TRBV5-1
clone_size: few
j_call: TRBJ1-4
d_call: TRBD1
cdr3_nt: TGCGCCAGCAGCTTCGACAGGGTGAATGAAAAACTGTTTTTT
cdr3_aa: CASSFDRVNEKLFF

v_call: TRBV18
clone_size: .
j_call: TRBJ1-3
d_call: TRBD1
cdr3_nt: TGTGCCAGCTCACCGGGGACAGGGGGAATGGACACCATATATTTT
cdr3_aa: CASSPGTGGMDTIYF

v_call: TRBV4-2
clone_size: .
j_call: TRBJ1-1
d_call: TRBD1
cdr3_nt: TGTGCCAGCAGCCAAGAGGGACAGCCTACGAACACTGAAGCTTTCTTT
cdr3_aa: CASSQEGQPTNTEAFF

v_call: TRBV10-3
clone_size: .
j_call: TRBJ1-5
d_call: .
cdr3_nt: TGTGCCATCAGTCAGCAGCCTGAGGGCAATCAGCCCCAGCATTTT
cdr3_aa: CAISQQPEGNQPQHF

v_call: TRBV19
clone_size: .
j_call: TRBJ1-2
d_call: TRBD1
cdr3_nt: TGTGCCAGTAGTCCCAGACAGGGGGCAGTCCCCAACTATGGCTACACCTTC
cdr3_aa: CASSPRQGAVPNYGYTF

v_call: TRBV10-1
clone_size: .
j_call: TRBJ2-7
d_call: TRBD2
cdr3_nt: TGCGCCAGCAGTTCGACTAGCGCGGTGCAGTACTTC
cdr3_aa: CASSSTSAVQYF

v_call: TRBV6-1
clone_size: few
j_call: TRBJ1-4
d_call: TRBD1
cdr3_nt: TGTGCCAGCAGACACGAGCAGGGGGCTGATGAAAAACTGTTTTTT
cdr3_aa: CASRHEQGADEKLFF

v_call: TRBV13
clone_size: .
j_call: TRBJ2-5
d_call: .
cdr3_nt: TGTGCCAGCAGCTTAGGCCTAGGAGAGACCCAGTACTTC
cdr3_aa: CASSLGLGETQYF

v_call: TRBV9
clone_size: .
j_call: TRBJ2-2
d_call: TRBD2
cdr3_nt: TGTGCCAGCAGGTCTAGCGGGGGGTCCGGGGAGCTGTTTTTT
cdr3_aa: CASRSSGGSGELFF

v_call: TRBV27
clone_size: .
j_call: TRBJ2-7
d_call: TRBD1
cdr3_nt: TGTGCCAGCAGTTCGCTAAGGACAGGGGGGTCCTACGAGCAGTACTTC
cdr3_aa: CASSSLRTGGSYEQYF

v_call: TRBV7-9
clone_size: .
j_call: TRBJ1-1
d_call: .
cdr3_nt: TGTGCCAGCAGTCCTGAGACAGGACCTGAAGCTTTCTTT
cdr3_aa: CASSPETGPEAFF

v_call: TRBV5-1
clone_size: .
j_call: TRBJ1-2
d_call: .
cdr3_nt: TGCGCCAGCAGCTTGGTAACAGGCGGTGACTATGGCTACACCTTC
cdr3_aa: CASSLVTGGDYGYTF

v_call: TRBV7-3
clone_size: .
j_call: TRBJ2-1
d_call: TRBD2
cdr3_nt: TGTGCCAGCAGCTATAGCGGGGGGTACAATGAGCAGTTCTTC
cdr3_aa: CASSYSGGYNEQFF

v_call: TRBV6-5
clone_size: .
j_call: TRBJ2-7
d_call: .
cdr3_nt: TGTGCCAGCAGTTACTCGGGACACCTATCCTACGAGCAGTACTTC
cdr3_aa: CASSYSGHLSYEQYF

v_call: TRBV6-5
clone_size: .
j_call: TRBJ2-3
d_call: .
cdr3_nt: TGTGCCAGCAGCTCCGGACTCGGTACGCAGTATTTT
cdr3_aa: CASSSGLGTQYF

v_call: TRBV7-9
clone_size: .
j_call: TRBJ2-3
d_call: TRBD1
cdr3_nt: TGTGCCAGCAGCTACGGACAGGGGGCTGCAGATACGCAGTATTTT
cdr3_aa: CASSYGQGAADTQYF

v_call: TRBV9
clone_size: .
j_call: TRBJ1-4
d_call: TRBD1
cdr3_nt: TGTGCCAGCAGCAAGACAGGGGCTGGGTATGAAAAACTGTTTTTT
cdr3_aa: CASSKTGAGYEKLFF

v_call: TRBV5-4
clone_size: .
j_call: TRBJ2-4
d_call: .
cdr3_nt: TGTGCCAGCAGCTTCTATGACAGGCCAGCCAAAAACATTCAGTACTTC
cdr3_aa: CASSFYDRPAKNIQYF

v_call: TRBV5-1
clone_size: .
j_call: TRBJ2-3
d_call: TRBD2
cdr3_nt: TGCGCCAGCAGCTTTCAACCTAGCGGGGGGACAGTCACAGATACGCAGTATTTT
cdr3_aa: CASSFQPSGGTVTDTQYF

v_call: TRBV19
clone_size: .
j_call: TRBJ2-7
d_call: .
cdr3_nt: TGTGCCAGTAGTAGGGGGGTCGACGAGCAGTACTTC
cdr3_aa: CASSRGVDEQYF

v_call: TRBV19
clone_size: once
j_call: TRBJ2-7
d_call: TRBD1
cdr3_nt: TGTGCCAGTAGTCCAAGACAGGGCTACGAGCAGTACTTC
cdr3_aa: CASSPRQGYEQYF

v_call: TRBV6-1
clone_size: .
j_call: TRBJ2-7
d_call: TRBD1
cdr3_nt: TGTGCCAGCAGTGTTAACAGGGGAACCTACGAGCAGTACTTC
cdr3_aa: CASSVNRGTYEQYF

v_call: TRBV7-2
clone_size: .
j_call: TRBJ2-1
d_call: TRBD2
cdr3_nt: TGTGCCAGCAGCCCATCGACTAGCGGGGTGGTGTGGAATGAGCAGTTCTTC
cdr3_aa: CASSPSTSGVVWNEQFF

v_call: TRBV5-8
clone_size: .
j_call: TRBJ2-5
d_call: .
cdr3_nt: TGTGCCAGCAGCTTGGCCCCTACTACGACCCAGTACTTC
cdr3_aa: CASSLAPTTTQYF